The next 17 T cell receptor beta chains were all read from a single sample in a study of cytomegalovirus exposure and HLA in healthy donors. 60 Vbeta and 13 Jbeta primers were used in PCR. The method was immunoSEQ multiplex PCR; TCRdb's version includes in-frame clones alone and lacks a portion of them. The table records about 160,000 clones, roughly 82% of them present only once. The sequencing sample was made of PBMCs. Receptors were obtained from a girl aged 5 to 17 in good health and CMV-seropositive.

V usage is TRBV19 and J usage is TRBJ1-2, with a possible D match to TRBD1 (5 bases). This CDR3 region has 13 residues. The germline CDR1 and CDR2 sequences are LNHDA and SQIVND (reference sequence). V shed 5 bases and J shed 5 bases, with 12 bases lying between them. The CDR3 loop reads CASSEGTGYGYTF. As DNA, the CDR3 is TGTGCCAGTAGTGAAGGGACTGGGTATGGCTACACCTTC.

The chain carries TRBV5-1 and TRBJ2-2; 7 bases fit TRBD1. The germline gives CDR1 SGHRS, CDR2 YFSETQ. The V segment lost 3 bases and the J segment 2 bases; nucleotides outside the gene matches: 1. This CDR3 has 14 residues. CDR3 sequence: CASSWTGNTGELFF. CDR3 sequence (DNA): TGCGCCAGCAGCTGGACAGGAAACACCGGGGAGCTGTTTTTT. Drawing the rest from reference TRBV5-1 and TRBJ2-2, the complete variable domain is KAGVTQTPRYLIKTRGQQVTLSCSPISGHRSVSWYQQTPGQGLQFLFEYFSETQRNKGNFPGRFSGRQFSNSRSEMNVSTLELGDSALYLCASSWTGNTGELFFGEGSRLTVL.

The sample holds a few counts of this clone. The chain joins TRBV11-2 to TRBJ1-1, with a tentative D call TRBD1 (5 bases). The V gene's germline CDR1 is SGHAT and CDR2 FQNNGV. V dropped 1 base and J dropped 1 base, with 16 bases sitting between them. CDR3 size: 17 residues. The CDR3 bases are TGTGCCAGCAGCTTAGGTTCCGGACGGGACTGGAACACTGAAGCTTTCTTT. Residues: CASSLGSGRDWNTEAFF.

In this sample, this clone turned up once. The rearrangement joins TRBV28 to TRBJ1-4; weak D call: TRBD1 (5 bases). Per germline, CDR1 MDHEN and CDR2 SYDVKM. V lost 9 bases to trimming and J lost 8 bases, with 16 bases between them. The CDR3 sequence is 13 residues long. The CDR3 loop is CASFRDLEEKLFF. In DNA form, the CDR3 reads TGTGCCAGTTTCCGGGACTTGGAGGAAAAACTGTTTTTT.

This chain joins TRBV4-3 and TRBJ2-5; 7 nucleotides agree with TRBD2. V trimming: 4 bases; J trimming: 3 bases; junction bases outside the gene matches: 11. Germline CDR1 LGHNA, CDR2 YSLEER. The CDR3 length is 16 residues. The CDR3 reads CASSPTGLGGEETQYF. DNA for the CDR3: TGCGCCAGCAGCCCAACCGGACTAGGAGGGGAAGAGACCCAGTACTTC.

The V call is TRBV10-3, the J call TRBJ2-5; 13 bases agree with TRBD2. Germline V gene data show CDR1 as ENHRY and CDR2 as SYGVKD. This CDR3 region has 15 residues. V shed 4 bases, J shed 8 bases, and the junction held 7 bases outside the gene matches. The CDR3 is CAISGWTSGSFTQYF. The CDR3 region has the DNA TGTGCCATCAGTGGCTGGACTAGCGGGAGTTTTACCCAGTACTTC.

The J gene is TRBJ1-4, the V gene TRBV6-6; D remains ambiguous. CDR3 length: 13 amino acids. The germline V and J ends were trimmed by 7 bases and 8 bases, with 14 bases remaining between them. Looked up from germline, CDR1 is MNHNY and CDR2 is SVGAGI (reference sequence). Written as DNA, the CDR3 is TGTGCCAGCAACTCGCGGTTAAACGAAAAACTGTTTTTT. Its protein product is CASNSRLNEKLFF.

Written as DNA, the CDR3 is TGTGCCAGCAGCTTGGTTGGCCCGAACACTGAAGCTTTCTTT. The encoded protein is CASSLVGPNTEAFF. The V gene is TRBV5-6, the J gene TRBJ1-1, with unresolved D. Looked up from germline, CDR1 is SGHDT and CDR2 is YYEEEE. The germline V and J ends were trimmed by 0 bases and 1 base, with 7 bases remaining between them. This CDR3 is built from 14 residues.

The chain carries TRBV7-2 and TRBJ1-2, with unresolved D. The V gene lost 1 base and the J gene lost 6 bases, with 12 bases spanning the gap. Germline values: CDR1 SGHTA, CDR2 FQGNSA. The CDR3 loop spans 14 amino acids. Here the CDR3 DNA reads TGTGCCAGCAGCTTAGACTCCCGGGAAGATGGCTACACCTTC. The encoded protein is CASSLDSREDGYTF. The full variable domain, rest sourced from reference TRBV7-2 and TRBJ1-2, is GAGVSQSPSNKVTEKGKDVELRCDPISGHTALYWYRQSLGQGLEFLIYFQGNSAPDKSGLPSDRFSAERTGGSVSTLTIQRTQQEDSAVYLCASSLDSREDGYTFGSGTRLTVV.

V and J are TRBV28 and TRBJ2-2; TRBD1 matches 7 bases. V was clipped by 7 bases and J by 0 bases; unmatched bases: 5. Germline V lookup: CDR1 MDHEN, CDR2 SYDVKM. The CDR3 consists of 15 residues. For the CDR3, the DNA is TGTGCCAGCATTCCCGGGACAGCGAACACCGGGGAGCTGTTTTTT. This gives the protein CASIPGTANTGELFF.

V gene TRBV29-1 combines with J gene TRBJ2-1, with D perhaps TRBD1 (6 bases). Germline CDR1 SQVTM, CDR2 ANQGSEA. Trimming shortened V by 6 bases and J by 1 base, and 13 bases separated the two germline ends. This CDR3 region has 14 residues. The CDR3 region is CSVGDRTSYNEQFF. The DNA of the CDR3 is TGCAGCGTGGGCGACAGGACATCCTACAATGAGCAGTTCTTC.

This rearrangement joins TRBV9 to TRBJ2-7, with 9 positions matching TRBD2. The CDR3 sequence is 15 residues long. V gave up 3 bases and J gave up 2 bases; unmatched junction bases: 6. Looked up from germline, CDR1 is SGDLS and CDR2 is YYNGEE. This chain's CDR3 is CASSEGGGGAYEQYF. For the CDR3, the DNA is TGTGCCAGCAGCGAGGGGGGCGGGGGGGCCTACGAGCAGTACTTC.

There are a few counts of this clone. The chain links TRBV29-1 to TRBJ1-3; possibly TRBD1 for D (6 bases). The V gene's germline CDR1 is SQVTM and CDR2 ANQGSEA. There are 14 residues in the CDR3. V was cut by 4 bases and J by 4 bases, with 14 bases left in between. CDR3 protein: CSVVTGPSGNTIYF. The CDR3 nucleotides read TGCAGCGTTGTAACAGGGCCGTCAGGAAACACCATATATTTT.

Note on this clone: This CDR3 is also generated by other DNA sequences in the sample. The chain's CDR3 is CASSLITRGHGYTF. In DNA form, the CDR3 reads TGTGCCAGCAGCTTAATAACCAGGGGGCACGGCTACACCTTC. V and J are TRBV5-4 and TRBJ1-2, with 8 bases matching TRBD1. Germline V gene lookup returns CDR1 SGHNT and CDR2 YYREEE (reference sequence). The CDR3 has 14 amino acids. Germline trimming cut 2 bases from V and 8 bases from J; bases unmatched to any gene: 8.

The rearrangement links TRBV5-1 to TRBJ2-7, with a tentative D call TRBD2 (6 bases). Germline assignment: CDR1 SGHRS and CDR2 YFSETQ. The CDR3 is 14 residues long. Trimming took 2 bases from V and 7 from J, leaving 16 bases between them. The CDR3 here is CASSFGRGGREQYF. The DNA for the CDR3 is TGCGCCAGCAGCTTCGGAAGGGGAGGTCGTGAGCAGTACTTC.

The gene calls are TRBV27 and TRBJ2-3; D is ambiguous. CDR1 and CDR2 (germline): MNHEY, SMNVEV (reference sequence). This CDR3 spans 13 amino acids. Trimming removed 2 bases from V and 6 bases from J, with 9 bases in between. This CDR3 reads CASSLSAIDTQYF. The CDR3 DNA is TGTGCCAGCAGTTTAAGCGCCATCGATACGCAGTATTTT.

This sequence joins TRBV9 and TRBJ2-7; the match to TRBD1 covers 9 bases. This CDR3 region has 14 residues. Trimming removed 4 bases from V and 5 bases from J; junction bases left unmatched: 7. Per germline, CDR1 SGDLS and CDR2 YYNGEE. CDR3 region: CASSPRTGVNEQYF. The CDR3 DNA reads as TGTGCCAGCAGCCCTCGGACAGGGGTGAACGAGCAGTACTTC. Variable domain in full (rest from reference TRBV9 and TRBJ2-7): DSGVTQTPKHLITATGQRVTLRCSPRSGDLSVYWYQQSLDQGLQFLIQYYNGEERAKGNILERFSAQQFPDLHSELNLSSLELGDSALYFCASSPRTGVNEQYFGPGTRLTVT.